The 25 T cell receptor beta chains in this list originate from one sample, sequenced in a study of ipilimumab plus nivolumab after autologous stem cell transplantation. Libraries were prepared by immunoSEQ multiplex PCR; TCRdb keeps only in-frame clonotypes and omits some of them. The profile covers 84,000 or so clones, with over 80% appearing a single time and approximately 2.2% taken by the ten largest. The sequences come from PBMCs, collected in a trial of ipilimumab plus nivolumab as post-transplant consolidation. All receptors come from a male donor with diffuse large B-cell lymphoma.

CDR3 sequence: CASSERGLSGTGELFF. In DNA, the CDR3 is TGTGCCAGCAGTGAACGAGGACTGTCTGGAACCGGGGAGCTGTTTTTT. The chain links TRBV6-1 to TRBJ2-2; possibly TRBD2 for D (5 bases). Trimming left V 2 bases short and J 5 bases short, with 15 bases between. The germline V gene has CDR1 MNHNS and CDR2 SASEGT. The CDR3 sequence is 16 residues long.

This clone was seen a handful of times. The V and J genes are TRBV15 and TRBJ1-1, with 12 bases matching TRBD1. The germline CDR1 and CDR2 sequences are LNHNV and YYDKDF (reference sequence). V shed 6 bases and J 6 bases; nucleotides not matched to a gene: 11. The CDR3 runs 16 residues. CDR3 in amino acids: CATRQGQGARGAEAFF. The CDR3 nucleotides are TGTGCCACCAGACAGGGACAGGGGGCGCGGGGCGCTGAAGCTTTCTTT.

The chain recombines TRBV19 with TRBJ1-1; 9 nucleotides match TRBD1. This CDR3 has 14 amino acids. Losses at the gene ends were 8 bases for V and 4 bases for J; bases not matched to a gene: 8. Germline CDR1 LNHDA, CDR2 SQIVND (reference sequence). DNA for the CDR3: TGTGCCAGTTACAACAGGGGGCTGGTCACTGAAGCTTTCTTT. It is translated as CASYNRGLVTEAFF.

The chain links TRBV6-5 to TRBJ2-3; TRBD2 agrees at 8 bases. Germline V gene lookup returns CDR1 MNHEY and CDR2 SVGAGI. The V and J ends lost 6 bases and 2 bases, in that order; junction bases with no gene match: 7. This CDR3 spans 15 amino acids. The CDR3 loop is CASSRGGRDTDTQYF. The DNA for the CDR3 is TGTGCCAGCAGCCGCGGGGGGCGTGACACAGATACGCAGTATTTT.

The chain recombines TRBV9 with TRBJ2-7, with TRBD1 matching over 7 bases. CDR3 length: 15 residues. V dropped 0 bases and J dropped 2; count of bases not matched to a gene: 5. Germline V gene lookup returns CDR1 SGDLS and CDR2 YYNGEE. The CDR3 loop reads CASSVGGGLAYEQYF. CDR3 coding DNA: TGTGCCAGCAGCGTAGGAGGGGGCCTAGCCTACGAGCAGTACTTC.

The chain combines TRBV14 with TRBJ2-5; D remains unclear. The CDR3 totals 15 residues. The V end lost 0 bases, the J end lost 1 base, and 9 bases lay between the germline ends. CDR1 and CDR2 (germline): SGHDN, FVKESK. The CDR3 region is CASSQDRAGQETQYF. CDR3 sequence (DNA): TGTGCCAGCAGCCAAGATAGAGCAGGCCAAGAGACCCAGTACTTC.

V and J are TRBV30 and TRBJ2-2, with 10 bases lining up with TRBD2. The germline V gene has CDR1 GTSNPN and CDR2 SVGIG (reference sequence). V dropped 0 bases and J dropped 0; count of bases not matched to a gene: 4. CDR3 length: 17 residues. The CDR3 nucleotides read TGTGCCTGGAGTGTACTTCTAGCGGGGGCGAACACCGGGGAGCTGTTTTTT. It codes for CAWSVLLAGANTGELFF.

This sequence joins TRBV7-9 and TRBJ2-3; 7 bases agree with TRBD1. The trim removed 5 bases at V and 0 bases at J, leaving 8 bases unmatched. CDR3 length equals 16 residues. Per the germline V gene, CDR1 is SEHNR and CDR2 is FQNEAQ (reference sequence). The CDR3 sequence is CASSRRTGASTDTQYF. In DNA form, the CDR3 reads TGTGCCAGCAGCCGACGGACAGGCGCTAGCACAGATACGCAGTATTTT.

The chain uses TRBV19 and TRBJ1-2; 9 bases match TRBD1. The germline CDR1 and CDR2 sequences are LNHDA and SQIVND (reference sequence). Germline trimming cut 4 bases from V and 1 base from J; bases unmatched to any gene: 10. The CDR3 runs 17 residues. CDR3 region: CASSRSPGTGHNYGYTF. CDR3 sequence (DNA): TGTGCCAGTAGTAGAAGCCCCGGGACAGGGCATAACTATGGCTACACCTTC.

The chain carries TRBV10-2 and TRBJ2-7, with a tentative D call TRBD1 (8 bases). The germline V gene encodes CDR1 WSHSY and CDR2 SAAADI. CDR3 length: 14 amino acids. The V gene lost 3 bases and the J gene lost 4 bases, with 13 bases spanning the gap. CDR3 bases: TGCGCCAGCAGTGAAACAGGGGGGGGATACGAGCAGTACTTC. Its translation is CASSETGGGYEQYF.

The chain combines TRBV10-2 with TRBJ2-3; possible D gene TRBD1, 6 bases. Deletions cut 7 bases from V and 2 bases from J, with 13 bases between. The length of the CDR3 is 14 residues. In germline, CDR1 is WSHSY, CDR2 SAAADI. The CDR3 here is CASTSGHSTDTQYF. CDR3 DNA: TGCGCCAGCACCTCGGGACACTCCACAGATACGCAGTATTTT.

This chain uses TRBV7-9 with TRBJ1-2; D remains unclear. Germline-derived CDR1 and CDR2 are SEHNR and FQNEAQ (reference sequence). This CDR3 has 12 residues. The V gene lost 4 bases and the J gene lost 6 bases, with 9 bases spanning the gap. The CDR3 nucleotides are TGTGCCAGCAGCTCTCGGGGAGATGGCTACACCTTC. This encodes CASSSRGDGYTF.

The chain joins TRBV19 to TRBJ1-2; TRBD1 matches 9 bases. Germline V gene lookup returns CDR1 LNHDA and CDR2 SQIVND (reference sequence). The CDR3 totals 12 residues. Losses at the gene ends were 7 bases for V and 5 bases for J; bases not matched to a gene: 2. The CDR3 sequence: CASNDRGYGYTF. The CDR3 DNA follows: TGTGCCAGTAATGACAGGGGGTATGGCTACACCTTC.

This rearrangement joins TRBV20-1 to TRBJ1-1; a weak D match, TRBD1 (5 bases). Trimming took off 3 bases at V and 6 bases at J, with 8 bases between the two ends. In germline, CDR1 is DFQATT, CDR2 SNEGSKA (reference sequence). CDR3 length: 11 residues. DNA for the CDR3: TGCAGTGCTAGGGGGACGGCTGAAGCTTTCTTT. Its protein product is CSARGTAEAFF.

V usage is TRBV5-1 and J usage is TRBJ2-5, with 9 bases fitting TRBD1. V lost 4 bases and J lost 4; bases outside the gene matches: 8. The CDR3 totals 15 residues. Per germline, CDR1 SGHRS and CDR2 YFSETQ. The CDR3 here is CASSRTGESGETQYF. The CDR3, as DNA: TGCGCCAGCAGCAGGACAGGGGAGTCAGGAGAGACCCAGTACTTC.

V usage is TRBV6-5 and J usage is TRBJ2-3; 7 positions match TRBD2. V lost 9 bases and J lost 3; bases outside the gene matches: 12. The CDR3 contains 15 residues. CDR1 is MNHEY and CDR2 is SVGAGI in the germline V gene. CDR3 DNA sequence: TGTGCCAGTGGAGGTGCGGGGGTTGGGACAGATACGCAGTATTTT. Residues: CASGGAGVGTDTQYF.

The sample holds one count of this clone. The V and J genes are TRBV5-1 and TRBJ2-3; 7 nucleotides match TRBD1. V shed 4 bases, J shed 2 bases, and the junction held 7 bases outside the gene matches. The CDR3 consists of 15 residues. Germline V gene data show CDR1 as SGHRS and CDR2 as YFSETQ. Here the CDR3 DNA reads TGCGCCAGCAGCGCCCTGACAGGGTCCACAGATACGCAGTATTTT. Its protein product is CASSALTGSTDTQYF.

The CDR3 loop is CASSGRTGGNQPQHF. CDR3 sequence (DNA): TGTGCCAGCAGTGGAAGGACAGGGGGCAATCAGCCCCAGCATTTT. The chain uses TRBV2 and TRBJ1-5, with 9 bases identical to TRBD1. The V gene end was trimmed by 4 bases and the J gene end by 2 bases; junction bases not matched to a gene: 3. The germline V gene encodes CDR1 SNHLY and CDR2 FYNNEI. The length of the CDR3 is 15 residues.

The chain links TRBV15 to TRBJ1-6, with a tentative D call TRBD1 (5 bases). This CDR3 is 13 amino acids long. Germline CDR1 is LNHNV and CDR2 is YYDKDF (reference sequence). Trimming cost V 1 base and J 9 bases, with 7 bases left between them. The CDR3 DNA is TGTGCCACCAGCAGAGCCGGGACTTCACCCCTCCACTTT. Its protein product is CATSRAGTSPLHF.

The gene calls are TRBV19 and TRBJ2-7; TRBD1 aligns across 10 bases. Germline V gene data show CDR1 as LNHDA and CDR2 as SQIVND (reference sequence). V was pared by 4 bases and J by 1 base, with 10 bases of the junction left unmatched. The CDR3 length is 17 residues. The CDR3 DNA is TGTGCCAGTAGTACCCGGGACAGGGGATGGGGTTCCTACGAGCAGTACTTC. It encodes CASSTRDRGWGSYEQYF. The full variable domain, in which reference TRBV19 and TRBJ2-7 provide the parts outside the CDR3, is DGGITQSPKYLFRKEGQNVTLSCEQNLNHDAMYWYRQDPGQGLRLIYYSQIVNDFQKGDIAEGYSVSREKKESFPLTVTSAQKNPTAFYLCASSTRDRGWGSYEQYFGPGTRLTVT.

The V and J genes are TRBV29-1 and TRBJ1-3; no definite D call. The CDR3 spans 11 residues. Trimming stripped 7 bases from V and 4 bases from J, with 8 bases between. Per germline, CDR1 SQVTM and CDR2 ANQGSEA. For the CDR3, the DNA is TGCAGCGCATCAGGCGGAAACACCATATATTTT. It is translated as CSASGGNTIYF.

The chain recombines TRBV9 with TRBJ2-2, with 8 bases lining up with TRBD1. V dropped 0 bases and J dropped 7; count of bases not matched to a gene: 8. Germline assignment: CDR1 SGDLS and CDR2 YYNGEE. The CDR3 sequence is 16 residues long. As DNA, the CDR3 is TGTGCCAGCAGCGTAGGTTATCAGGGGGCGGACGGGGAGCTGTTTTTT. Residues: CASSVGYQGADGELFF. The whole variable domain, filled in from reference TRBV9 and TRBJ2-2, reads DSGVTQTPKHLITATGQRVTLRCSPRSGDLSVYWYQQSLDQGLQFLIQYYNGEERAKGNILERFSAQQFPDLHSELNLSSLELGDSALYFCASSVGYQGADGELFFGEGSRLTVL.

This clone has only a few counts. V and J are TRBV19 and TRBJ2-3; D not certain. Germline-derived CDR1 and CDR2 are LNHDA and SQIVND (reference sequence). The length of the CDR3 is 15 residues. The V gene lost 3 bases and the J gene lost 1 base, with 11 bases spanning the gap. The CDR3 is CASSIGFSGTDTQYF. As DNA, the CDR3 is TGTGCCAGTAGTATTGGCTTTTCGGGCACAGATACGCAGTATTTT.

CDR3 bases: TGTGCCAGCAGCAAAGTCGAGACGGGGAACACTGAAGCTTTCTTT. Protein sequence: CASSKVETGNTEAFF. The chain couples TRBV21-1 to TRBJ1-1. TRBV21-1 is a recognized pseudogene. CDR3 length equals 15 residues.

The CDR3 DNA is TGCGCCAGCAGCTCGGGACAGGGACAAGAGACCCAGTACTTC. Its translation: CASSSGQGQETQYF. The chain carries TRBV5-1 and TRBJ2-5; TRBD1 matches at 9 bases. Germline-derived CDR1 and CDR2 are SGHRS and YFSETQ. The CDR3 sequence is 14 residues long. V lost 3 bases and J lost 2; bases outside the gene matches: 2.